Below are 6 T cell receptor beta chains sequenced from a single sample in a study of blood T cell repertoires in COVID-19. Using immunoSEQ multiplex PCR, the repertoire was profiled, and TCRdb retains in-frame clones only, with some absent. The data contain about 240,000 clones, 80% to 90% of them singletons. Sequencing was performed on peripheral blood. The receptors here all came from a woman over 75 with COVID-19, enrolled during active disease.

This clone was counted only a few times. This rearrangement joins TRBV12-5 to TRBJ2-7, with unresolved D. V lost 7 bases, J lost 0 bases, and 10 bases lay in between. CDR1 and CDR2 from the germline V gene are LGHNT and FRNRAP. The CDR3 contains 13 residues. The CDR3 bases are TGTGCTAGTGCCCCGCGGAGCTCCTACGAGCAGTACTTC. It is translated as CASAPRSSYEQYF. The full variable domain, in which reference TRBV12-5 and TRBJ2-7 provide the parts outside the CDR3, is DARVTQTPRHKVTEMGQEVTMRCQPILGHNTVFWYRQTMMQGLELLAYFRNRAPLDDSGMPKDRFSAEMPDATLATLKIQPSEPRDSAVYFCASAPRSSYEQYFGPGTRLTVT.

The chain recombines TRBV19 with TRBJ1-5; D uncertain. The CDR3 has 12 amino acids. Germline V lookup: CDR1 LNHDA, CDR2 SQIVND (reference sequence). V was clipped by 5 bases and J by 4 bases, with 6 bases between them. The CDR3 loop reads CASSPPNQPQHF. In DNA, the CDR3 is TGTGCCAGTAGTCCCCCAAATCAGCCCCAGCATTTT.

The rearrangement joins TRBV7-2 to TRBJ2-5; 7 bases fit TRBD1. The germline gives CDR1 SGHTA, CDR2 FQGNSA. This CDR3 contains 14 residues. J gave up 5 bases and V 6 bases, and 9 bases lay outside the gene matches. The CDR3, as DNA: TGTGCCAGCAGTTCCGACAGGGTATATGAGACCCAGTACTTC. Protein sequence: CASSSDRVYETQYF.

This clone is a singleton in its sample. The chain has TRBV7-2 and TRBJ2-1; D perhaps matches TRBD2 (6 bases). V lost 3 bases, J lost 10 bases, and 19 bases lay in between. This CDR3 is built from 15 residues. The germline V gene encodes CDR1 SGHTA and CDR2 FQGNSA. DNA for the CDR3: TGTGCCAGCAGCTTTAGCGGACCGGTCCCCGGGGAGCAGTTCTTC. Its protein product is CASSFSGPVPGEQFF.

The V call is TRBV7-9, the J call TRBJ1-1, with 7 bases that match TRBD1. The CDR3 sequence is 13 residues long. With V trimmed by 5 bases and J by 8 bases, 8 bases remained unmatched. Germline CDR1 and CDR2: SEHNR and FQNEAQ (reference sequence). CDR3: CASSLGTAKEAFF. The CDR3 region has the DNA TGTGCCAGCAGCCTTGGGACAGCGAAGGAAGCTTTCTTT.

The V and J genes are TRBV14 and TRBJ1-6; D might be TRBD1 (6 bases). Germline values: CDR1 SGHDN, CDR2 FVKESK. This CDR3 is built from 15 residues. Trimming removed 6 bases at V and 9 bases at J, with 18 bases between. CDR3 bases: TGTGCCAGCAGTCCTAGGCAGCAGGGGAGTTCACCCCTCCACTTT. Its translation is CASSPRQQGSSPLHF. The entire variable domain, with the rest obtained from reference TRBV14 and TRBJ1-6, is as follows: EAGVTQFPSHSVIEKGQTVTLRCDPISGHDNLYWYRRVMGKEIKFLLHFVKESKQDESGMPNNRFLAERTGGTYSTLKVQPAELEDSGVYFCASSPRQQGSSPLHFGNGTRLTVT.